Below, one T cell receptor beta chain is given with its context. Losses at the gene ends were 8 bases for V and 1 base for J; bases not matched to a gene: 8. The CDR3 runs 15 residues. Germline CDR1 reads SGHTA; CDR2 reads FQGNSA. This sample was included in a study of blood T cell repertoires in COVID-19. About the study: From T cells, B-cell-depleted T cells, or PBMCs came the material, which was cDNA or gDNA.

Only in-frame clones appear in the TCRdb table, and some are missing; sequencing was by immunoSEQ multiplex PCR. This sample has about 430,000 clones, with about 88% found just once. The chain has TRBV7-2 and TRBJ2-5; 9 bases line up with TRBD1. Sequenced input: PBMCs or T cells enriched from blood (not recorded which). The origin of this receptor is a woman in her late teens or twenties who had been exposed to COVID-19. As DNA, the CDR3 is TGTGCCAGCGGGCGGAGGGACAGGGTCCAAGAGACCCAGTACTTC. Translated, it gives CASGRRDRVQETQYF.